The 10 T cell receptor beta chains presented below share a single source sample, sequenced in a study of early T cells in non-severe SARS-CoV-2 infection. Via MiXCR, TCRdb re-called the 5' RACE reads, giving one row per CDR3 protein. The data contain 50,000 to 70,000 distinct CDR3 sequences, approximately 12% of them singletons. The sequenced sample consisted of whole blood. These receptors were taken from an adult who was a healthcare worker with PCR-confirmed SARS-CoV-2 infection or an uninfected control (not recorded which).

V gene TRBV7-9 combines with J gene TRBJ2-1; D not certain. CDR3 length: 19 amino acids. In germline, CDR1 is SEHNR, CDR2 FQNEAQ (reference sequence). V was shortened by 5 bases and J by 6 bases, with 29 bases between the two germline ends. As DNA, the CDR3 is TGTGCCAGCAGCGATTATACCGGGCCCACGCAAATGGGAAGCAATGAGCAGTTCTTC. Protein sequence: CASSDYTGPTQMGSNEQFF.

A few counts support this clonotype. The chain uses TRBV12-3 or TRBV12-4 and TRBJ2-3; D possibly matches TRBD1 or TRBD2 (6 bases each). This CDR3 has 17 amino acids. V shed 7 bases and J shed 6 bases, with 26 bases lying between them. The CDR3 spells CASTLEGGISRRDTQYF. In nucleotides, the CDR3 is TGTGCCAGCACCCTCGAAGGGGGGATAAGTAGGAGGGATACGCAGTATTTT.

This chain links TRBV6-1 with TRBJ2-2; D unresolved. V shed 1 base and J shed 4 bases, with 10 bases lying between them. The V gene's germline CDR1 is MNHNS and CDR2 SASEGT. This CDR3 region has 15 residues. This chain's CDR3 is CASSEGKGATGELFF. Written as DNA, the CDR3 is TGTGCCAGCAGTGAAGGGAAGGGTGCCACCGGGGAGCTGTTTTTT.

This clonotype occurred many times. The chain is built from TRBV6-5 and TRBJ2-7; TRBD1 aligns across 11 bases. Germline V gene sequence: CDR1 MNHEY, CDR2 SVGAGI. This CDR3 comprises 18 residues. The junction had 13 bases not matched to a gene; V was cut back by 0 bases and J by 6 bases. The CDR3 nucleotides read TGTGCCAGCAGTTACTCATTTGGCCCCGGGACAGGGGGAAGCGAGCAGTACTTC. It is translated as CASSYSFGPGTGGSEQYF.

Comments on this clonotype: A read error may account for a junction end that differs from germline. The V call is TRBV20-1, the J call TRBJ2-1; 14 bases align to TRBD2. The germline V gene encodes CDR1 DFQATT and CDR2 SNEGSKA (reference sequence). The CDR3 is 12 amino acids. Written as DNA, the CDR3 is TGCAGTGCTAGATCTCCGGGACTAGCGGGAGTATTC. This gives the protein CSARSPGLAGVF.

The chain combines TRBV5-5 with TRBJ2-5; no reliable D call. Per the germline V gene, CDR1 is SGHKS and CDR2 is YYEKEE (reference sequence). V lost 4 bases and J lost 4, with 17 bases in between. The CDR3 runs 15 residues. For the CDR3, the DNA is TGTGCCAGCAGCCTTCAACCCGGGCTGGCAGAGACCCAGTACTTC. Amino acids: CASSLQPGLAETQYF.

The chain couples TRBV11-3 to TRBJ2-1; TRBD2 is a possible D gene (6 bases). The germline CDR1 and CDR2 sequences are SGHNT and YENEEA. V lost 5 bases to trimming and J lost 4 bases, with 12 bases between them. This CDR3 spans 14 amino acids. The CDR3 region is CASSPTGEYNEQFF. The DNA of the CDR3 is TGTGCCAGCAGCCCCACGGGGGAGTACAATGAGCAGTTCTTC.

This clonotype was counted ten times or more. The chain uses TRBV29-1 and TRBJ2-3, with D perhaps matching TRBD1 or TRBD2 (6 bases each). V was cut by 3 bases and J by 5 bases, with 12 bases left in between. From germline, CDR1 is SQVTM and CDR2 ANQGSEA. The CDR3 loop spans 13 amino acids. In DNA, the CDR3 is TGCAGCGTTGAGCCAGGAGGGGGAGATACGCAGTATTTT. Its protein product is CSVEPGGGDTQYF.

The V gene is TRBV30, the J gene TRBJ2-7; TRBD1 or TRBD2 may be the D gene (5 bases each). Germline V gene data show CDR1 as GTSNPN and CDR2 as SVGIG (reference sequence). This CDR3 has 15 residues. V was cut by 0 bases and J by 0 bases, with 12 bases left in between. The CDR3 DNA reads TGTGCCTGGAGTGTACGGGACCGGGGCTCCTACGAGCAGTACTTC. Protein: CAWSVRDRGSYEQYF.

A note on this clonotype: This clone may be a read error of a much larger clone one base away. This sequence joins TRBV10-2 and TRBJ2-7, with D perhaps matching TRBD1 or TRBD2 (5 bases each). Trimming shortened V by 7 bases and J by 4 bases, and 26 bases separated the two germline ends. CDR3 length: 17 amino acids. Per germline, CDR1 WSHSY and CDR2 SAAADI. CDR3 in DNA: TGCGCCAGCATGAGGGGTCCTATCGGAGCGAACATTTACGAGCAGTACTTC. Translated: CASMRGPIGANIYEQYF.